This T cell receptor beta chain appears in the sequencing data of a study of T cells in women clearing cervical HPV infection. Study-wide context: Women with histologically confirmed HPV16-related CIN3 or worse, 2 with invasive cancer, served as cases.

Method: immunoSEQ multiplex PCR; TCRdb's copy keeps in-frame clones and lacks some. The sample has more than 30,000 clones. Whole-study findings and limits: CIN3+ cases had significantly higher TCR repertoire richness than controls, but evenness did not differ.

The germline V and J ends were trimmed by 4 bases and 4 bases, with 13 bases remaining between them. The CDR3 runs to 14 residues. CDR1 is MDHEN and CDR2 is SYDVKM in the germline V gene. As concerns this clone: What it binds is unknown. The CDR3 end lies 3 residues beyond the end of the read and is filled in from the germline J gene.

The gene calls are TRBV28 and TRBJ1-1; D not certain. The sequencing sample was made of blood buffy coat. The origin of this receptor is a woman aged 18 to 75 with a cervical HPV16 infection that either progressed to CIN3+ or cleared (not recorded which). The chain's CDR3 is CASSYSGGGTEAFF. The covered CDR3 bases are TGTGCCAGCAGTTATTCAGGTGGAGGCACTGAA. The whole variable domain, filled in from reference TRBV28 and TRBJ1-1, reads DVKVTQSSRYLVKRTGEKVFLECVQDMDHENMFWYRQDPGLGLRLIYFSYDVKMKEKGDIPEGYSVSREKKERFSLILESASTNQTSMYLCASSYSGGGTEAFFGQGTRLTVV.